Each of the 30 T cell receptor beta chains below was sequenced from the same sample in a study of blood T cell repertoires in COVID-19. Profiling relied on immunoSEQ multiplex PCR, and the TCRdb table lists in-frame clones only, not all of them. Among under 300,000 clones listed, approximately 79% were seen once. The sequencing input was peripheral blood. The origin of the receptors is a woman aged 40-49 years with active or convalescent COVID-19.

CDR3 nucleotide sequence: TGTGCCAGCTCATCGAGTACGGGAGGTCGTATCGCAGGCTACACCTTC. Protein sequence: CASSSSTGGRIAGYTF. The chain couples TRBV18 to TRBJ1-2; D is unclear. CDR3 length: 16 residues. The germline V gene encodes CDR1 KGHSH and CDR2 LQKENI. Trimming cost V 5 bases and J 8 bases, with 24 bases left between them.

The V call is TRBV12-3 or TRBV12-4, the J call TRBJ1-1; 7 bases match TRBD1. J lost 1 base, V lost 6 bases, and 2 bases had no gene match. CDR3 length: 13 residues. CDR3 region: CASRGTANTEAFF. The CDR3 bases are TGTGCCAGCAGAGGGACAGCGAACACTGAAGCTTTCTTT.

J is TRBJ2-3 and V is TRBV9; the match to TRBD2 covers 10 bases. The CDR3 covers 16 residues. The germline CDR1 and CDR2 sequences are SGDLS and YYNGEE. Unmatched junction bases numbered 13, after V lost 4 bases and J lost 8 bases. This chain's CDR3 is CASSPEGSGGAGTQYF. For the CDR3, the DNA is TGTGCCAGCAGCCCCGAGGGGAGCGGGGGGGCGGGTACGCAGTATTTT. The complete variable domain, with remaining parts taken from reference TRBV9 and TRBJ2-3, reads DSGVTQTPKHLITATGQRVTLRCSPRSGDLSVYWYQQSLDQGLQFLIQYYNGEERAKGNILERFSAQQFPDLHSELNLSSLELGDSALYFCASSPEGSGGAGTQYFGPGTRLTVL.

On this clone: Distinct nucleotide sequences in the sample also encode this CDR3. V is TRBV10-1 and J is TRBJ1-1; no definite D call. The V end was cut by 6 bases, the J end by 5 bases, with 7 bases between. Germline CDR1 and CDR2: WNHNN and SYGVQD (reference sequence). The CDR3 extends over 11 amino acids. CDR3 residues: CASSAGTEAFF. DNA for the CDR3: TGCGCCAGCAGCGCGGGTACTGAAGCTTTCTTT.

The chain couples TRBV5-6 to TRBJ2-1; 8 bases agree with TRBD1. This CDR3 region has 13 residues. CDR1 SGHDT and CDR2 YYEEEE come from the germline V gene. After removal of 4 bases from V and 9 bases from J, the junction contained 6 bases not matched to a gene. The CDR3 bases are TGTGCCAGCAGCCTAGGGACAGGTATTGAGCAGTTCTTC. It translates to CASSLGTGIEQFF.

V is TRBV4-2 and J is TRBJ2-6; weak D call: TRBD2 (6 bases). The length of the CDR3 is 18 residues. Germline V gene lookup returns CDR1 LGHNA and CDR2 YNFKEQ. V was shortened by 4 bases and J by 0 bases, with 16 bases between the two germline ends. In DNA form, the CDR3 reads TGTGCCAGCAGCCTCCAGGCGGGACGGACCTCTGGGGCCAACGTCCTGACTTTC. This sequence encodes CASSLQAGRTSGANVLTF.

The chain is built from TRBV5-1 and TRBJ2-5; D not resolved. This CDR3 comprises 14 residues. V lost 0 bases, J lost 0 bases, and 6 bases lay in between. Germline loops: CDR1 SGHRS, CDR2 YFSETQ. The DNA of the CDR3 is TGCGCCAGCAGCTTGGCGTCGGACCAAGAGACCCAGTACTTC. It translates to CASSLASDQETQYF.

The chain carries TRBV6-5 and TRBJ2-2; D perhaps matches TRBD1 (5 bases). CDR1 MNHEY and CDR2 SVGAGI come from the germline V gene. V gave up 7 bases and J gave up 3 bases, with 9 bases separating them. The CDR3 runs 13 residues. The CDR3 DNA follows: TGTGCCAGCATCAGGGTTGACACCGGGGAGCTGTTTTTT. It translates to CASIRVDTGELFF.

The rearrangement links TRBV18 to TRBJ1-4, with 11 bases matching TRBD1. CDR1 is KGHSH and CDR2 is LQKENI in the germline V gene. The CDR3 is 16 residues long. The V gene end was trimmed by 3 bases and the J gene end by 7 bases; junction bases not matched to a gene: 7. CDR3 region: CASSPGTGGRGEKLFF. The CDR3 DNA follows: TGTGCCAGCTCACCGGGGACAGGGGGTCGAGGTGAAAAACTGTTTTTT.

Of note for this clone: This sequence may be a read error, since a much larger clone differs from it by one base. The V gene is TRBV9, the J gene TRBJ1-6; 9 bases match TRBD1. This CDR3 is built from 15 residues. The junction had 10 bases not matched to a gene; V was cut back by 6 bases and J by 9 bases. Germline lookup yields CDR1 SGDLS and CDR2 YYNGEE. CDR3 in DNA: TGTGCCAGCAACGTTACAGGGGGCGCATCTTCACCCCTCCACTTT. Its translation: CASNVTGGASSPLHF.

This clone has only one observation. The junction differs from germline at one of its ends, possibly a read error. V and J are TRBV2 and TRBJ1-6, with D possibly TRBD1 on 6 matching bases. CDR3 length equals 16 residues. Germline-derived CDR1 and CDR2 are SNHLY and FYNNEI. The CDR3 sequence is CASSENLGRTEIKLAF. The CDR3, as DNA: TGTGCCAGCAGTGAAAACTTGGGACGGACAGAAATAAAATTGGCCTTT.

This clone was found many times. V usage is TRBV19 and J usage is TRBJ1-2, with 7 nucleotides matching TRBD1. The CDR3 has 13 residues. The junction had 5 bases not matched to a gene; V was cut back by 8 bases and J by 2 bases. Germline V gives CDR1 LNHDA, CDR2 SQIVND (reference sequence). The CDR3 loop is CASATGKNYGYTF. CDR3 DNA sequence: TGTGCCAGTGCGACAGGGAAAAACTATGGCTACACCTTC.

This clone was seen just once. The CDR3 loop reads CATSDPRVNTEAFF. CDR3 nucleotides: TGTGCCACCAGTGATCCGAGGGTGAACACTGAAGCTTTCTTT. The genes are TRBV24-1 and TRBJ1-1, with D hard to call. Trimming removed 3 bases from V and 0 bases from J, with 7 bases in between. CDR3 length: 14 residues. Germline lookup yields CDR1 KGHDR and CDR2 SFDVKD.

J is TRBJ1-1 and V is TRBV15, with unresolved D. The CDR3 spans 16 residues. V was pared by 0 bases and J by 2 bases, with 13 bases between. Germline CDR1 LNHNV, CDR2 YYDKDF (reference sequence). Here the CDR3 reads CATSRDWGGINTEAFF. The CDR3 nucleotides read TGTGCCACCAGCAGAGATTGGGGAGGGATTAACACTGAAGCTTTCTTT.

The chain joins TRBV29-1 to TRBJ1-1, with a weak D call TRBD1 (6 bases). From germline, CDR1 is SQVTM and CDR2 ANQGSEA. There are 12 residues in the CDR3. Deletions cut 4 bases from V and 6 bases from J, with 12 bases between. The chain's CDR3 is CSVARGQAEAFF. As DNA, the CDR3 is TGCAGCGTTGCCCGGGGACAAGCTGAAGCTTTCTTT. Looking up the rest from reference TRBV29-1 and TRBJ1-1 gives the full variable domain: SAVISQKPSRDICQRGTSLTIQCQVDSQVTMMFWYRQQPGQSLTLIATANQGSEATYESGFVIDKFPISRPNLTFSTLTVSNMSPEDSSIYLCSVARGQAEAFFGQGTRLTVV.

The V and J genes are TRBV5-4 and TRBJ1-1; 8 nucleotides match TRBD1. This CDR3 comprises 14 residues. Trimming took 3 bases from V and 4 from J; bases not matched to a gene: 5. The V gene's germline CDR1 is SGHNT and CDR2 YYREEE (reference sequence). The CDR3 region has the DNA TGTGCCAGCAGCTACAGGGGGGCGGCCACTGAAGCTTTCTTT. It translates to CASSYRGAATEAFF.

The rearrangement joins TRBV6-5 to TRBJ1-2; D gene unclear. Germline V lookup: CDR1 MNHEY, CDR2 SVGAGI. V lost 0 bases and J 3 bases, leaving 14 bases between the germline ends. This CDR3 contains 16 residues. The CDR3 nucleotides are TGTGCCAGCAGTTACTCGTCGCTCCTCCAGGACTATGGCTACACCTTC. Its protein product is CASSYSSLLQDYGYTF.

The J gene is TRBJ2-5, the V gene TRBV12-3 or TRBV12-4; D gene ambiguous. The V end lost 7 bases, the J end lost 1 base, and 10 bases lay between the germline ends. The CDR3 covers 13 residues. CDR3 nucleotide sequence: TGTGCCAGCACTCCGGGTTTCCAAGAGACCCAGTACTTC. Translating it yields CASTPGFQETQYF.

The chain combines TRBV24-1 with TRBJ2-1; D is uncertain. V gave up 1 base and J gave up 7 bases, with 7 bases separating them. The CDR3 spans 13 residues. Looked up from germline, CDR1 is KGHDR and CDR2 is SFDVKD. The CDR3 loop reads CATSDLFRNEQFF. The DNA of the CDR3 is TGTGCCACCAGTGATTTATTTCGGAATGAGCAGTTCTTC.

V and J are TRBV11-3 and TRBJ2-2; 12 bases agree with TRBD1. CDR1 is SGHNT, CDR2 YENEEA, per germline. The ends lost 5 bases at V and 5 bases at J; junction bases unmatched: 9. The CDR3 sequence is 17 residues long. The CDR3 DNA sequence: TGTGCCAGCAGCCCGGGACAGGGGGCCGGGTATACCGGGGAGCTGTTTTTT. Its protein product is CASSPGQGAGYTGELFF.

J is TRBJ2-7 and V is TRBV6-5, with TRBD1 matching 7 bases. V lost 6 bases and J lost 0; bases outside the gene matches: 8. The CDR3 spans 15 residues. Germline V CDR1 and CDR2: MNHEY, SVGAGI. Here the CDR3 reads CASSPTGLSSYEQYV. In nucleotides, the CDR3 is TGTGCCAGCAGCCCGACAGGGTTGAGCTCCTACGAGCAGTACGTC.

This clone has just one count. The genes are TRBV30 and TRBJ1-2, with D possibly TRBD1 on 5 matching bases. The CDR3 covers 14 residues. Germline V gives CDR1 GTSNPN, CDR2 SVGIG (reference sequence). Trimming took off 4 bases at V and 4 bases at J, with 16 bases between the two ends. The CDR3 reads CAWTIRRVSYGYTF. In DNA, the CDR3 is TGTGCCTGGACCATTCGCAGGGTGAGCTATGGCTACACCTTC.

The DNA for the CDR3 is TGCGCCAGCAAAGGGACAGGGGGTACAACTAATGAAAAACTGTTTTTT. It translates to CASKGTGGTTNEKLFF. This sequence joins TRBV5-1 and TRBJ1-4; 11 bases map to TRBD1. Germline-derived CDR1 and CDR2 are SGHRS and YFSETQ. V shed 6 bases, J shed 0 bases, and the junction held 4 bases outside the gene matches. This CDR3 spans 16 amino acids. Drawing the rest from reference TRBV5-1 and TRBJ1-4, the complete variable domain is KAGVTQTPRYLIKTRGQQVTLSCSPISGHRSVSWYQQTPGQGLQFLFEYFSETQRNKGNFPGRFSGRQFSNSRSEMNVSTLELGDSALYLCASKGTGGTTNEKLFFGSGTQLSVL.

This clone has a handful of counts. This chain links TRBV15 with TRBJ1-2; D unresolved. The CDR3 is 14 amino acids. Trimming took 2 bases from V and 2 from J, leaving 9 bases between them. Germline values: CDR1 LNHNV, CDR2 YYDKDF (reference sequence). The CDR3 loop reads CATSRRQSNYGYTF. The CDR3 DNA sequence: TGTGCCACCAGCAGACGCCAGTCAAACTATGGCTACACCTTC.

This clone showed up many times. V and J are TRBV27 and TRBJ1-5, with 7 bases matching TRBD1. Looked up from germline, CDR1 is MNHEY and CDR2 is SMNVEV (reference sequence). The junction had 8 bases not matched to a gene; V was cut back by 6 bases and J by 0 bases. The CDR3 length is 16 residues. CDR3 residues: CASRNQGTASNQPQHF. Written as DNA, the CDR3 is TGTGCCAGCAGGAATCAAGGGACAGCTAGCAATCAGCCCCAGCATTTT.

The chain carries TRBV21-1 and TRBJ2-1; the table's D call TRBD2 went unverified against the DNA. TRBV21-1 is deemed a pseudogene. The CDR3 spans 20 residues. CDR3 loop: CASSKWGETSGTSSYNEQFF. The CDR3 DNA sequence: TGTGCCAGCAGCAAATGGGGTGAGACTAGCGGCACGAGCTCCTACAATGAGCAGTTCTTC.

The chain combines TRBV5-4 with TRBJ1-2; 7 bases fit TRBD1. Trimming at V came to 1 base and at J to 4 bases, leaving 7 bases not matched to a gene. Germline V gene sequence: CDR1 SGHNT, CDR2 YYREEE (reference sequence). The CDR3 consists of 15 residues. CDR3 bases: TGTGCCAGCAGCTTGAACAGGGGTAGGGGCTATGGCTACACCTTC. Translation gives CASSLNRGRGYGYTF.

The V gene is TRBV6-5, the J gene TRBJ2-5, with D perhaps matching TRBD2 (6 bases). The CDR3 runs to 15 residues. CDR1 MNHEY and CDR2 SVGAGI come from the germline V gene. Trimming cost V 6 bases and J 2 bases, with 16 bases left between them. The CDR3 DNA follows: TGTGCCAGCAGCCGCTCAGCGGGCGATCAAGAGACCCAGTACTTC. As protein: CASSRSAGDQETQYF.

This clone was detected ten times or more. The chain is built from TRBV11-2 and TRBJ1-6, with 7 bases that match TRBD1. The CDR3 is 16 amino acids. V dropped 1 base and J dropped 9; count of bases not matched to a gene: 9. The germline V gene has CDR1 SGHAT and CDR2 FQNNGV. CDR3 in amino acids: CASSLVPQQGVSPLHF. DNA for the CDR3: TGTGCCAGCAGCTTAGTTCCTCAGCAGGGGGTTTCACCCCTCCACTTT.

This clone was seen a single time. This rearrangement joins TRBV9 to TRBJ1-1; TRBD1 aligns across 8 bases. This CDR3 spans 14 amino acids. The V gene's germline CDR1 is SGDLS and CDR2 YYNGEE. Trimming cost V 3 bases and J 4 bases; bases outside gene matches: 5. The CDR3 loop reads CASSATGGATEAFF. The CDR3 bases are TGTGCCAGCAGCGCCACAGGGGGGGCCACTGAAGCTTTCTTT.